The 11 T cell receptor beta chains given below trace back to one sample, sequenced in a study of T cell repertoires in cytomegalovirus infection. MiXCR was run by TCRdb on the reads, yielding one entry per CDR3 protein. The sample holds some 680,000 distinct CDR3 sequences, 35% to 45% seen once. Material for sequencing was PBMCs. The receptors were gathered from a human donor in good health (CMV status not recorded). Some clones in this sample may be carry-over from other donors' samples.

Concerning this clonotype itself: The germline gene is not matched at one end of the junction; a read error may be the cause. V gene TRBV28 combines with J gene TRBJ1-5; possibly TRBD1 for D (5 bases). The length of the CDR3 is 14 residues. Germline CDR1 MDHEN, CDR2 SYDVKM. The CDR3 DNA reads as TGTGCCAGCAGTCTCTGGGGGTACAATCGGCCCCAGCATTTT. It encodes CASSLWGYNRPQHF.

The chain recombines TRBV10-3 with TRBJ2-5; 7 positions agree with TRBD1. The CDR3 has 15 amino acids. Germline V CDR1 and CDR2: ENHRY, SYGVKD. The V and J ends lost 6 bases and 2 bases, in that order; junction bases with no gene match: 9. CDR3 region: CAISSTGMNQETQYF. In DNA form, the CDR3 reads TGTGCCATCAGCTCGACAGGGATGAATCAAGAGACCCAGTACTTC.

This clonotype has a handful of counts. A junction boundary mismatches the germline segment, possibly from a read error. The rearrangement uses TRBV12-3 or TRBV12-4 and TRBJ2-2; D tentatively fits TRBD1 or TRBD2 (5 bases each). The CDR3 runs 11 residues. The CDR3 here is CASRYGAALTF. CDR3 DNA sequence: TGTGCCAGCAGATACGGGGCCGCCTTAACTTTT.

This clonotype was observed many times. V and J are TRBV12-3 or TRBV12-4 and TRBJ2-6, with D maybe TRBD2 (6 bases). There are 15 residues in the CDR3. The V end lost 1 base, the J end lost 4 bases, and 8 bases lay between the germline ends. CDR3 protein: CASSLGAGGANVLTF. Written as DNA, the CDR3 is TGTGCCAGCAGTTTAGGAGCGGGCGGGGCCAACGTCCTGACTTTC.

This clonotype showed up just a few times. This chain uses TRBV7-2 with TRBJ2-3; D is undetermined. Germline-derived CDR1 and CDR2 are SGHTA and FQGNSA. Trimming shortened V by 6 bases and J by 10 bases, and 14 bases separated the two germline ends. The CDR3 loop spans 12 amino acids. CDR3 loop: CASSSTPGAQYF. DNA for the CDR3: TGTGCCAGCAGTTCCACCCCGGGCGCGCAGTATTTT.

This clonotype has more than one count but fewer than ten. This chain connects TRBV4-2 to TRBJ2-2, with D hard to call. The germline CDR1 and CDR2 sequences are LGHNA and YNFKEQ. The CDR3 runs to 17 residues. Deletions cut 4 bases from V and 0 bases from J, with 15 bases between. CDR3 sequence (DNA): TGTGCCAGCAGCCTACGTCCCCCAGGAGCGAACACCGGGGAGCTGTTTTTT. Its translation: CASSLRPPGANTGELFF.

In its sample, this clonotype was seen once. At one of its ends the junction is not consistent with the germline gene, which may arise from a read error. The V and J genes are TRBV4-2 and TRBJ2-2; 8 bases line up with TRBD2. The CDR3 is 15 residues long. Germline CDR1 reads LGHNA; CDR2 reads YNFKEQ. The DNA for the CDR3 is TGTGACAGCAGCGGGGGCTCAGTCCCTCCCGGGGAGCTGTTTTTT. It is translated as CDSSGGSVPPGELFF.

The chain employs TRBV28 and TRBJ2-7, with 8 bases lining up with TRBD1. Losses at the gene ends were 6 bases for V and 1 base for J; bases not matched to a gene: 8. The CDR3 loop spans 15 amino acids. The germline gives CDR1 MDHEN, CDR2 SYDVKM. CDR3 sequence: CASRGRTGSSYEQYF. In nucleotides, the CDR3 is TGTGCCAGCAGGGGAAGGACAGGGTCTTCCTACGAGCAGTACTTC.

This clonotype was detected a few times. This rearrangement joins TRBV12-3 or TRBV12-4 to TRBJ1-5; perhaps TRBD1 as D (5 bases). This CDR3 has 14 residues. V lost 3 bases and J lost 9, with 15 bases in between. The CDR3 loop is CASSFASRDRPQHF. CDR3 DNA: TGTGCCAGCAGTTTCGCTTCCAGGGATCGGCCCCAGCATTTT.

For the CDR3, the DNA is TGTGCCAGCAGTTTACTCGACGTGAGCACTGAAGCTTTCTTT. This sequence encodes CASSLLDVSTEAFF. The chain combines TRBV28 with TRBJ1-1; D is undetermined. Looked up from germline, CDR1 is MDHEN and CDR2 is SYDVKM. Trimming shortened V by 2 bases and J by 4 bases, and 11 bases separated the two germline ends. The CDR3 runs to 14 residues.

This chain uses TRBV28 with TRBJ2-7; 7 nucleotides agree with TRBD1. With V trimmed by 6 bases and J by 5 bases, 7 bases remained unmatched. The CDR3 is 13 amino acids. Germline assignment: CDR1 MDHEN and CDR2 SYDVKM. The CDR3 loop is CASRSTGAHEQYF. The CDR3 coding sequence is TGTGCCAGCAGATCCACAGGGGCCCACGAGCAGTACTTC.